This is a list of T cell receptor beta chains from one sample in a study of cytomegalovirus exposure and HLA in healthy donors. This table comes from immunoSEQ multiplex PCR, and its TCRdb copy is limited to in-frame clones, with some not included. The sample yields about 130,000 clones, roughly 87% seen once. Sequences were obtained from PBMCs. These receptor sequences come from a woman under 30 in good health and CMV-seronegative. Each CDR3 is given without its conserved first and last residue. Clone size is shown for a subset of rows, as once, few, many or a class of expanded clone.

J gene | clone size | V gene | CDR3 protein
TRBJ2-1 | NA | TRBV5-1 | ASSSGQGNEQF
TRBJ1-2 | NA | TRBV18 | ASSPSGRGRGYT
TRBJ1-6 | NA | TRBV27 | ASSFDRRNSPLH
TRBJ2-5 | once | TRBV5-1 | ASSLGTSDQETQY
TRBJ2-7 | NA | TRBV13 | ASSQDRDGYEQY
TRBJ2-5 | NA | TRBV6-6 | ASSPPSGGETQY
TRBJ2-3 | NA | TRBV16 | ASSQSGTSADTQY
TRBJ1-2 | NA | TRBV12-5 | ASGLEDGQPYT
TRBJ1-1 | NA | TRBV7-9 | ATRGRERGNTEAF
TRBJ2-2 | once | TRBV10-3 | ATRGGGELF
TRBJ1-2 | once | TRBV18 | ASSPGVGTGYGYT
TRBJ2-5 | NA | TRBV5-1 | ASRPGQGQETQY
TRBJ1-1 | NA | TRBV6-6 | ASSYSEEAF
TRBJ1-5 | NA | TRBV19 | ASSEWGGSQPQH
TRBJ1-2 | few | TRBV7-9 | ASSLDVSPGYGYT
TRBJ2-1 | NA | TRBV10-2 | ASRRDTYNEQF
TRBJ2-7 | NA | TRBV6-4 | ASSEGGDHYEQY
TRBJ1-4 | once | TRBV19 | ASSLGTATNEKLF
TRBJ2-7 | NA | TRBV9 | ASSGRTGGAHEQY
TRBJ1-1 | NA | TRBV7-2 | ASSLNAGEAF
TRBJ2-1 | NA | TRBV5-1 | ASSLDPRSGGISSYNEQF
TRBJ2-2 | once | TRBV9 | ASSVKGPNTGELF
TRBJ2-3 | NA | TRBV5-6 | ASSALAGGDTQY
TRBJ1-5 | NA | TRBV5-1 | ASSATGTGHQPQH
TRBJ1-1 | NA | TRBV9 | ASSALGQQNTEAF
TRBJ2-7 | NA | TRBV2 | ASSEYGGAGSYEQY
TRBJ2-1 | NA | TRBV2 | ASSPTSGGYNEQF
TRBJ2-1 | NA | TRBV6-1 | ASSEATHSYNEQF
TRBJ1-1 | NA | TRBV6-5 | ASRQGQGIEAF
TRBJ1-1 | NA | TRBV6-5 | ASSFPQGAEAF
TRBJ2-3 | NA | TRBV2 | ASSPGLAGGHTQY
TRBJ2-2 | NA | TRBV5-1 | ASSPPNLNTGELF
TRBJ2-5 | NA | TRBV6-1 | ASSTTGTGSETQY
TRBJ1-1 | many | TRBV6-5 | ASSYSHTGNTEAF
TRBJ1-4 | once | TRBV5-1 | ASSLDNRGNEKLF
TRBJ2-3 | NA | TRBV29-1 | SVRTGGGTDTQY
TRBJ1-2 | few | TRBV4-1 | ASSQESAGYGYT
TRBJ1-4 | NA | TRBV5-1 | ASSAALANNEKLF
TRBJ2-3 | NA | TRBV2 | ASSEARALDTQY
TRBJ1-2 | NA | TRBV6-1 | ASSGGGLVGYT
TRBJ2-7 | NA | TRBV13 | ASSPRTSGGYPYEQY
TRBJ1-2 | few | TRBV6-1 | ASGTGGYGYT
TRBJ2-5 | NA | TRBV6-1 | ASNRVRGYETQY
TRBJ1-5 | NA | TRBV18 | ASSPGGGQPQH
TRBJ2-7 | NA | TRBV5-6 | ASSGGVTGEQY
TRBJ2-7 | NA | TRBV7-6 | ASSAQGYEQY
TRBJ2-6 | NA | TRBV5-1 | ASSLAGTGTGANVLT
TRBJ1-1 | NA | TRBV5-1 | ASSLIISGNTEAF
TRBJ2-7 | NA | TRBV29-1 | SVGQGAPLVEQY
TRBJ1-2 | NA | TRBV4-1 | ASSPGTGGGLGGYT
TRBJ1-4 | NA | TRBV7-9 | ASSFHEQAGEWEKLF
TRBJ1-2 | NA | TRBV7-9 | ASSRGQGLSYGYT